Below are 16 T cell receptor beta chains sequenced from a single sample in a study of T cells in Graves' hyperthyroidism and ophthalmopathy. TCR beta CDR3 regions were amplified from RNA transcripts. When the TCR CDR3 underwent first-round RT-PCR, the HTBI primer set was used. TCRdb re-analysed the multiplex PCR reads in MiXCR, keeping a single row per CDR3 protein. Of roughly 650,000 distinct CDR3 sequences in the sample, roughly 16% are singletons; the top ten hold 3% to 4%. The material sequenced was blood. The receptor source for this set is a middle-aged woman with Graves' ophthalmopathy.

This clonotype was recorded a few times. The genes are TRBV20-1 and TRBJ2-3, with a tentative D call TRBD2 (5 bases). The V end was cut by 8 bases, the J end by 4 bases, with 13 bases between. Germline V gene lookup returns CDR1 DFQATT and CDR2 SNEGSKA (reference sequence). The CDR3 length is 12 residues. The CDR3 loop reads CSTPTGADTQYF. As DNA, the CDR3 is TGCAGTACTCCAACCGGGGCAGATACGCAGTATTTT.

This clonotype was counted a few times. V is TRBV6-1 and J is TRBJ1-2; possibly TRBD1 for D (5 bases). Deletions cut 5 bases from V and 0 bases from J, with 19 bases between. The CDR3 is 17 amino acids. Germline CDR1 MNHNS, CDR2 SASEGT. The CDR3 DNA follows: TGTGCCAGCAGTCCCCTCCATCGACAGTCAGCTAACTATGGCTACACCTTC. Translation gives CASSPLHRQSANYGYTF.

This clonotype was detected ten times or more. The CDR3 here is CASGQRERSYNEQFF. CDR3 DNA sequence: TGTGCCAGCGGACAGCGGGAGAGGTCCTACAATGAGCAGTTCTTC. The V call is TRBV2, the J call TRBJ2-1, with 8 bases identical to TRBD2. Germline V gene lookup returns CDR1 SNHLY and CDR2 FYNNEI. Trimming at V came to 8 bases and at J to 1 base, leaving 7 bases not matched to a gene. This CDR3 region has 15 residues.

This clonotype has ten or more counts. The rearrangement joins TRBV18 to TRBJ2-5; D is unclear. From germline, CDR1 is KGHSH and CDR2 LQKENI. This CDR3 comprises 11 residues. V shed 6 bases and J shed 2 bases, with 4 bases lying between them. The CDR3 bases are TGTGCCAGCTCCGATCAAGAGACCCAGTACTTC. Encoded protein: CASSDQETQYF.

The table lists this clonotype with many counts. V usage is TRBV5-1 and J usage is TRBJ2-5, with a possible D match to TRBD1 (6 bases). The germline V gene encodes CDR1 SGHRS and CDR2 YFSETQ. This CDR3 spans 15 amino acids. Deletions cut 3 bases from V and 3 bases from J, with 15 bases between. The CDR3 loop reads CASSSTGHLKETQYF. The CDR3 coding sequence is TGCGCCAGCAGCTCTACGGGACACCTAAAAGAGACCCAGTACTTC.

The sample holds many counts of this clonotype. The chain recombines TRBV27 with TRBJ2-5; 7 bases map to TRBD2. CDR3 size: 13 residues. Germline lookup yields CDR1 MNHEY and CDR2 SMNVEV (reference sequence). V lost 5 bases and J lost 5; bases outside the gene matches: 5. Written as DNA, the CDR3 is TGTGCCAGCAGTCAGACTAGCTCGGAGACCCAGTACTTC. Encoded protein: CASSQTSSETQYF.

This clonotype has a handful of counts. The rearrangement joins TRBV2 to TRBJ2-5; 9 bases are shared with TRBD2. Germline loops: CDR1 SNHLY, CDR2 FYNNEI. This CDR3 contains 15 residues. V lost 5 bases to trimming and J lost 5 bases; unmatched junction nucleotides: 9. The chain's CDR3 is CASSLSGSLIETQYF. In nucleotides, the CDR3 is TGTGCCAGCAGTCTTAGCGGGAGCCTGATTGAGACCCAGTACTTC.

This clonotype was counted many times. V and J are TRBV28 and TRBJ1-2; 11 nucleotides line up with TRBD1. V dropped 5 bases and J dropped 3; count of bases not matched to a gene: 2. The CDR3 is made up of 14 amino acids. Germline V gene data show CDR1 as MDHEN and CDR2 as SYDVKM. Written as DNA, the CDR3 is TGTGCCAGCAGTGGGGGACAGGGGGACTATGGCTACACCTTC. Protein: CASSGGQGDYGYTF.

This clonotype appeared many times. The V and J genes are TRBV11-2 and TRBJ2-5, with TRBD2 identical over 8 bases. The CDR3 length is 16 residues. Germline trimming cut 4 bases from V and 4 bases from J; bases unmatched to any gene: 11. The germline V gene has CDR1 SGHAT and CDR2 FQNNGV. DNA of the CDR3: TGTGCCAGCAGCTCCCCACCGGGACTAGGGGGAGAGACCCAGTACTTC. It is translated as CASSSPPGLGGETQYF.

Concerning this clonotype: A much larger clone is a single base away; this may be a read error. The CDR3 carries no conserved terminal phenylalanine or tryptophan, so it likely arises from a read error. J is TRBJ2-7 and V is TRBV28; tentatively, D is TRBD2 (5 bases). This CDR3 contains 17 residues. Trimming took off 1 base at V and 4 bases at J, with 20 bases between the two ends. Per the germline V gene, CDR1 is MDHEN and CDR2 is SYDVKM. CDR3 sequence: CASSLSGPGVSGYEQYL. The CDR3 coding sequence is TGTGCCAGCAGTTTATCGGGCCCCGGGGTGTCTGGGTACGAGCAGTACCTC.

In its sample, this clonotype was seen a few times. A much larger clone lies one base from this, so it may be a read error. Likely a read error: the CDR3 ends without its conserved phenylalanine or tryptophan. This sequence joins TRBV2 and TRBJ2-1; D uncertain. V was trimmed by 4 bases and J by 7 bases, leaving 8 bases between them. Germline V gives CDR1 SNHLY, CDR2 FYNNEI. This CDR3 spans 12 amino acids. In DNA, the CDR3 is TGTGCCAGCAGTGTTGAAATAAATGAGCAGTTCCTC. Protein product: CASSVEINEQFL.

This chain uses TRBV30 with TRBJ2-7, with D possibly being TRBD1 (5 bases). CDR3 length: 14 amino acids. CDR1 and CDR2 (germline): GTSNPN, SVGIG (reference sequence). Trimming cost V 3 bases and J 0 bases, with 12 bases left between them. The CDR3 nucleotides read TGTGCCTGGAGCCCAGGGCGGAGCTCCTACGAGCAGTACTTC. It translates to CAWSPGRSSYEQYF.

This clonotype was seen a handful of times. The chain links TRBV7-2 to TRBJ2-2; D is ambiguous. Germline values: CDR1 SGHTA, CDR2 FQGNSA. The CDR3 is 12 residues long. V was pared by 4 bases and J by 3 bases, with 3 bases between. CDR3 nucleotides: TGTGCCAGCAGCTCACACACCGGGGAGCTGTTTTTT. This sequence encodes CASSSHTGELFF.

In its sample, this clonotype was seen many times. Here the CDR3 reads CAWSVFGQTPNTEAFF. CDR3 DNA: TGTGCCTGGAGTGTATTCGGACAGACACCGAACACTGAAGCTTTCTTT. This chain joins TRBV30 and TRBJ1-1; D is possibly TRBD1 (6 bases). Germline V gene data show CDR1 as GTSNPN and CDR2 as SVGIG (reference sequence). The CDR3 is 16 amino acids. Trimming stripped 0 bases from V and 1 base from J, with 15 bases between.

This clonotype has at least ten counts. The gene calls are TRBV5-1 and TRBJ2-2; TRBD2 matches 11 bases. The CDR3 runs to 16 residues. Trimming took 3 bases from V and 3 from J; bases not matched to a gene: 4. Germline CDR1 SGHRS, CDR2 YFSETQ. The CDR3 here is CASSYSSGRYTGELFF. As DNA, the CDR3 is TGCGCCAGCAGCTACTCTAGCGGGAGGTACACCGGGGAGCTGTTTTTT.

The genes are TRBV5-1 and TRBJ1-2, with 9 bases that match TRBD1. CDR3 length: 13 residues. Losses at the gene ends were 4 bases for V and 8 bases for J; bases not matched to a gene: 6. Germline V gives CDR1 SGHRS, CDR2 YFSETQ. This CDR3 is CASSPGQGIGYTF. The CDR3 DNA reads as TGCGCCAGCAGCCCCGGACAGGGGATAGGCTACACCTTC.